The 7 T cell receptor beta chains reported below all come from one sample, sequenced in a study of cytomegalovirus exposure and HLA in healthy donors. The PCR used 60 Vbeta and 13 Jbeta primers. TCRdb's copy holds only in-frame clones and misses some; the assay was immunoSEQ multiplex PCR. The sample yields about 170,000 clones, roughly four fifths seen once. The sequenced material came from PBMCs. The receptors originated from a girl under 18 in good health and CMV-seropositive.

This clone showed up just once. The V gene is TRBV9, the J gene TRBJ1-6; 11 bases are shared with TRBD1. Per the germline V gene, CDR1 is SGDLS and CDR2 is YYNGEE. There are 16 residues in the CDR3. With 4 bases clipped from V and 14 bases from J, the junction kept 14 bases outside the gene matches. CDR3 region: CASSPQGQGAITALHF. In nucleotides, the CDR3 is TGTGCCAGCAGCCCCCAAGGACAGGGGGCGATTACGGCCCTCCACTTT. The whole variable domain, filled in from reference TRBV9 and TRBJ1-6, reads DSGVTQTPKHLITATGQRVTLRCSPRSGDLSVYWYQQSLDQGLQFLIQYYNGEERAKGNILERFSAQQFPDLHSELNLSSLELGDSALYFCASSPQGQGAITALHFGNGTRLTVT.

The chain joins TRBV7-2 to TRBJ1-1; unclear D gene. The germline V and J ends were trimmed by 1 base and 10 bases, with 10 bases remaining between them. The CDR3 loop spans 12 amino acids. Germline V gene data show CDR1 as SGHTA and CDR2 as FQGNSA. As DNA, the CDR3 is TGTGCCAGCAGCTTAGATGCAAACGGAGCTTTCTTT. This gives the protein CASSLDANGAFF.

The J gene is TRBJ1-1, the V gene TRBV5-4; TRBD1 is a possible D gene (6 bases). The germline V and J ends were trimmed by 1 base and 4 bases, with 11 bases remaining between them. The V gene's germline CDR1 is SGHNT and CDR2 YYREEE (reference sequence). The CDR3 loop spans 14 amino acids. In DNA form, the CDR3 reads TGTGCCAGCAGCTTGCCGAGGGGGGGCACTGAAGCTTTCTTT. Its protein is CASSLPRGGTEAFF.

The table lists this clone with a count of one. This rearrangement joins TRBV29-1 to TRBJ1-2; maybe TRBD1 (6 bases). The V end was cut by 5 bases, the J end by 5 bases, with 9 bases between. This CDR3 is 11 amino acids long. Germline V gene data show CDR1 as SQVTM and CDR2 as ANQGSEA. The CDR3 spells CSVPDRYGYTF. In DNA form, the CDR3 reads TGCAGCGTTCCGGACAGATATGGCTACACCTTC. Drawing the rest from reference TRBV29-1 and TRBJ1-2, the complete variable domain is SAVISQKPSRDICQRGTSLTIQCQVDSQVTMMFWYRQQPGQSLTLIATANQGSEATYESGFVIDKFPISRPNLTFSTLTVSNMSPEDSSIYLCSVPDRYGYTFGSGTRLTVV.

This clone was seen only a few times. The chain combines TRBV6-5 with TRBJ1-1; D gene unclear. The CDR3 covers 16 residues. Per the germline V gene, CDR1 is MNHEY and CDR2 is SVGAGI. Trimming stripped 2 bases from V and 0 bases from J, with 13 bases between. The CDR3 spells CASSYERAEMNTEAFF. In nucleotides, the CDR3 is TGTGCCAGCAGTTACGAGAGGGCGGAAATGAACACTGAAGCTTTCTTT.

V is TRBV7-9 and J is TRBJ2-2, with D possibly matching TRBD2 (6 bases). Germline V lookup: CDR1 SEHNR, CDR2 FQNEAQ (reference sequence). This CDR3 is built from 15 residues. The V and J ends lost 2 bases and 3 bases respectively, with 10 bases between them. In DNA, the CDR3 is TGTGCCAGCAGCTTACTGCGGGGTCACACCGGGGAGCTGTTTTTT. The encoded protein is CASSLLRGHTGELFF.

The chain recombines TRBV5-6 with TRBJ2-3, with 7 bases matching TRBD2. Trimming at V came to 2 bases and at J to 0 bases, leaving 0 bases not matched to a gene. This CDR3 is 14 amino acids long. Germline V CDR1 and CDR2: SGHDT, YYEEEE. The CDR3 spells CASSLAGSTDTQYF. The CDR3 nucleotides are TGTGCCAGCAGCTTAGCGGGGAGCACAGATACGCAGTATTTT.